This TCR beta chain is drawn from a study of regulatory T cells in long-lasting Graves disease. This clonotype showed up many times. Time point given: newly diagnosed GD, antithyroid drugs for less than 3 months. Extracted RNA from PBMCs served as the source of the TCR library. V dropped 3 bases and J dropped 2 bases, with 11 bases sitting between them. The CDR3 totals 14 residues. The V gene's germline CDR1 is LNHDA and CDR2 SQIVND (reference sequence). Libraries of TCR beta came from iRepertoire HTBI primers plus Arm-PCR of CDR3 regions. One entry per CDR3 protein, called by TCRdb with MiXCR from the multiplex PCR reads. In the table there are around 400,000 distinct CDR3 sequences, roughly 16% of which are singletons.

Here the sequenced sample was peripheral blood mononuclear cells (PBMCs), taken at new diagnosis, from a patient treated with antithyroid drugs. The chain links TRBV19 to TRBJ2-7, with a weak D call TRBD1 (6 bases). This receptor was obtained from a female donor with Graves disease. DNA for the CDR3: TGTGCCAGTAGTATCGGACAGAGAACCTACGAGCAGTACTTC. Its protein is CASSIGQRTYEQYF.